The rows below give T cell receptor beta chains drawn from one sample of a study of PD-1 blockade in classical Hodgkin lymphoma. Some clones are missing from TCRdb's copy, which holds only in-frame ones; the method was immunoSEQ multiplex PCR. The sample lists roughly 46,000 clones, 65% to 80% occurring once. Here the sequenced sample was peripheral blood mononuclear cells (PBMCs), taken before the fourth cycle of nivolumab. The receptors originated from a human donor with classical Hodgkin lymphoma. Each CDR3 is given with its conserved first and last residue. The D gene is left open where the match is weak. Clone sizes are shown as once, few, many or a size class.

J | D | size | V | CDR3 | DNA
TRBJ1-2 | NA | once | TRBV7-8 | CASSPGWLGLKANYGYTF | TGTGCCAGCAGCCCTGGCTGGCTGGGACTGAAAGCTAACTATGGCTACACCTTC